Shown below are 9 T cell receptor beta chains from a single sample sequenced in a study of T cell changes during pregnancy in multiple sclerosis. Generated by immunoSEQ multiplex PCR, the TCRdb table keeps only in-frame clones and is missing some. The sample lists some 74,000 clones, over 85% seen once, with over 3.5% in the top ten. This specimen consisted of peripheral blood, obtained after pregnancy. The receptors originated from a female donor in good health, enrolled as a control in a pregnancy study.

The chain is built from TRBV6-1 and TRBJ2-5; D unresolved. The CDR3 spans 14 residues. CDR1 MNHNS and CDR2 SASEGT come from the germline V gene. The V and J ends lost 4 bases and 5 bases respectively, with 14 bases between them. The DNA for the CDR3 is TGTGCCAGCAGTGTTGCGCCAATGTTGGAGACCCAGTACTTC. Protein: CASSVAPMLETQYF.

The chain couples TRBV29-1 to TRBJ2-3; possibly TRBD1 for D (5 bases). The CDR3 sequence is 11 residues long. The germline gives CDR1 SQVTM, CDR2 ANQGSEA. V dropped 5 bases and J dropped 10 bases, with 13 bases sitting between them. CDR3 sequence reads: CSVRTKQAQYF. Written as DNA, the CDR3 is TGCAGCGTTCGGACCAAACAGGCGCAGTATTTT.

The V call is TRBV9, the J call TRBJ2-1; D call uncertain. The CDR3 sequence is 12 residues long. Germline V gives CDR1 SGDLS, CDR2 YYNGEE. Trimming removed 2 bases at V and 9 bases at J, with 9 bases between. CDR3 region: CASSVNRGEQFF. As DNA, the CDR3 is TGTGCCAGCAGCGTTAACCGCGGTGAGCAGTTCTTC.

A single count supports this clone. The chain joins TRBV27 to TRBJ2-2, with 7 bases that match TRBD1. The germline V gene has CDR1 MNHEY and CDR2 SMNVEV (reference sequence). The CDR3 consists of 14 residues. Losses at the gene ends were 4 bases for V and 7 bases for J; bases not matched to a gene: 6. CDR3 loop: CASSSLQGSGELFF. The CDR3 DNA sequence: TGTGCCAGCAGTTCATTACAGGGGAGCGGGGAGCTGTTTTTT.

This sequence joins TRBV6-4 and TRBJ2-1; 9 nucleotides match TRBD2. V trimming: 2 bases; J trimming: 5 bases; junction bases outside the gene matches: 13. The CDR3 has 18 amino acids. CDR1 and CDR2 from the germline V gene are MRHNA and SNTAGT. CDR3 in amino acids: CASSDQVGAGGFDNEQFF. Written as DNA, the CDR3 is TGTGCCAGCAGTGACCAGGTTGGGGCGGGAGGGTTTGACAATGAGCAGTTCTTC.

CDR3 sequence reads: CASRRRGQGAIGYTF. CDR3 in DNA: TGTGCCAGCAGGCGCCGTGGACAGGGGGCAATTGGCTACACCTTC. The V and J genes are TRBV28 and TRBJ1-2, with 11 bases matching TRBD1. Germline V lookup: CDR1 MDHEN, CDR2 SYDVKM. After removal of 6 bases from V and 7 bases from J, the junction contained 10 bases not matched to a gene. CDR3 length equals 15 residues.

The V and J genes are TRBV18 and TRBJ2-1, with unresolved D. The CDR3 has 15 amino acids. CDR1 is KGHSH and CDR2 is LQKENI in the germline V gene. The germline V and J ends were trimmed by 3 bases and 0 bases, with 9 bases remaining between them. For the CDR3, the DNA is TGTGCCAGCTCACCGGCGGAGAGCTCCTACAATGAGCAGTTCTTC. Its protein is CASSPAESSYNEQFF.

This chain connects TRBV29-1 to TRBJ1-1, with D perhaps TRBD1 (6 bases). Germline assignment: CDR1 SQVTM and CDR2 ANQGSEA. The ends were cut back, 8 bases at V and 7 bases at J, with 11 bases in the middle. CDR3 length: 10 residues. Written as DNA, the CDR3 is TGCAGCATTACGACAGGTGAAGCTTTCTTT. Residues: CSITTGEAFF.

This clone was counted at least ten times. The same CDR3 can be traced to other DNA sequences in this sample. The chain couples TRBV6-4 to TRBJ2-3; 11 bases are a match to TRBD2. V dropped 0 bases and J dropped 4; count of bases not matched to a gene: 0. This CDR3 spans 15 amino acids. Germline V gene data show CDR1 as MRHNA and CDR2 as SNTAGT. The chain's CDR3 is CASSDSSGGADTQYF. CDR3 bases: TGTGCCAGCAGTGACTCTAGCGGGGGGGCAGATACGCAGTATTTT.